A selection of T cell receptor beta chains follows, all from one sample in a study of Graves' ophthalmopathy and Graves' hyperthyroidism. Each CDR3 protein gets one entry after TCRdb re-called the multiplex PCR reads with MiXCR. This sample has about 500,000 distinct CDR3 sequences, with under 45% found just once. Specimen: peripheral blood or thyroid tissue (not recorded which). These receptors came from an adult man with Graves' hyperthyroidism. Each CDR3 is given with its conserved first and last residue. Each record gives: J gene, clone size, D gene, V gene, CDR3 DNA, CDR3 protein. A D gene is named only where the DNA matches it firmly. The size of a clone is reported for some rows only, either as once, few or many, or as a class for expanded clones.

>TRBJ2-3|-|TRBD2|TRBV7-8
TGTGCCAGCAGCTTATCGGGACTAGGGGTGCAGTATTTT
CASSLSGLGVQYF
>TRBJ2-7|few|-|TRBV5-4
TGTGCCAGCAGCTGGGACTTAACCTACGAGCAGTACTTC
CASSWDLTYEQYF
>TRBJ2-7|many|TRBD2|TRBV7-3
TGTGCCAGCAGCCAAGAATCACTAGCGATGGGGGTTTACGAGCAGTACTTC
CASSQESLAMGVYEQYF
>TRBJ2-7|-|-|TRBV6-6
TGTGCCACCAGGGTGCACGGACCCCTGGGAGAGCAGTACTTC
CATRVHGPLGEQYF
>TRBJ2-1|few|TRBD1|TRBV7-2
TGTGCCAGCAGCTTCTCAGGACAGGGGGCGAATGAGCAGTTCTTC
CASSFSGQGANEQFF
>TRBJ2-7|many|TRBD1|TRBV24-1
TGTGCCACCAGTGATGACCGGGACAGGGGCCGACCGACCTACGAGCAGTACTTC
CATSDDRDRGRPTYEQYF
>TRBJ2-2|-|-|TRBV29-1
TGCAGCTTAAGGGGCTACGGGGAGCTGTTTTTT
CSLRGYGELFF
>TRBJ2-7|many|TRBD1|TRBV13
TGTGCCAGCAGCTCCCGGGACAGGGGGTCCTACGAGCAGTACTTC
CASSSRDRGSYEQYF
>TRBJ2-2|-|-|TRBV9
TGTGCCAGCAGCGTAGGGGGGGACACCGGGGAGCTGTTTTTT
CASSVGGDTGELFF
>TRBJ1-1|-|TRBD1|TRBV29-1
TGCAGCGAGGGGGCTGCGACTGAAGCTTTCTTT
CSEGAATEAFF
>TRBJ2-2|-|-|TRBV19
TGTGCCAGTACCAAAACGGGACAGTTTTTT
CASTKTGQFF
>TRBJ1-5|many|-|TRBV19
TGTGCCAGTAGTATAGGGACATCGAGGGGCCGCAATCAGCCCCAGCATTTT
CASSIGTSRGRNQPQHF
>TRBJ2-1|many|-|TRBV29-1
TGCAGCGTTGCTCCCCCAGGTTCCAATGAGCAGTTCTTC
CSVAPPGSNEQFF
>TRBJ1-5|-|TRBD1|TRBV15
TGTGCCACCAGCATACCGGGACAGGGCGGCAATCAGCCCCAGCATTTT
CATSIPGQGGNQPQHF
>TRBJ2-5|many|-|TRBV24-1
TGTGCCACCAGTGATTTCGAGACCCAGTACTTC
CATSDFETQYF
>TRBJ2-2|many|-|TRBV6-5
TGTGCCAGCAGTTACTCAGTGGGTCCCGGGGAGCTGTTTTTT
CASSYSVGPGELFF
>TRBJ1-1|many|-|TRBV20-1
TGCAGTGCTAGAGATTTTACGGAAAAGAACACTGAAGCTTTCTTT
CSARDFTEKNTEAFF
>TRBJ1-2|-|-|TRBV20-1
TGCAGTGCTAGAGATCCCGGGAGCTATGGCTACACCTTC
CSARDPGSYGYTF